The following is a T cell receptor beta chain sequence with its context. Antigen unknown. The sample belongs to a study of T cell responses to AZD1222 COVID-19 vaccine. Study-wide findings and caveats: Sampling that yielded the repertoires occurred only after the peak T cell response. The sample set comprised mostly white British donors with more females, and clonal diversity was possibly underestimated.

Measured with immunoSEQ multiplex PCR; TCRdb has only the in-frame clones, and not every one. The sample has some 150,000 clones, approximately 88% seen once; the top ten hold approximately 3.1%. From germline, CDR1 is GTSNPN and CDR2 SVGIG (reference sequence). V was trimmed by 4 bases and J by 8 bases, leaving 17 bases between them. The CDR3 has 13 amino acids. This sequence was found in an adult in good health. The V gene is TRBV30, the J gene TRBJ1-2; D unresolved. Sequenced here: peripheral blood, sampled on day 0 of AZD1222 vaccination. DNA of the CDR3: TGTGCCTGGACCCAGGACGGTCTTTGGGGCTACACCTTC. Translating it yields CAWTQDGLWGYTF.